This TCR beta chain was identified during a study of T-cell reconstitution after alpha-beta-depleted transplantation in children (dated by TCRdb to the mid-2010s). With respect to the entire study: The study quantitatively tracked T-cell immune reconstitution after TCRalphabeta/CD19-depleted allogeneic hematopoietic cell transplantation in children using TCR repertoire profiling.

V is reduced by 6 bases and J by 2 bases, leaving a spacing of 12 bases between them. Taken from the germline V gene (reference sequence), the CDR1 and CDR2 loops are MNHEY and SMNVEV. The CDR3 goes from the cysteine to the phenylalanine over 14 residues. Only CDR3 DNA is held: 42 bases, read in frame from base 1. Library creation used PCR. The sequencer was an Illumina HiSeq 2500. Molecular barcoding was employed in the preparation of TCR libraries, with unique molecular identifiers being used to normalize TCRbeta repertoire quantification. The public reads were reprocessed in TCRdb via fastp at Q25 and MiXCR, keeping in-frame beta chains. Under each unique CDR3 protein, matching rows form one entry showing the most common genes and DNA. Recorded for this sample are 420,000 or so distinct CDR3 sequences; 9.5% to 13% of them occurred a single time. The ten largest account for 4.5% to 6% of the sample.

In its sample, this clonotype was seen many times. What antigen it recognizes has not been identified. Per-base qualities were not stored, and no clone one base away is much larger. The sequencing here drew on PBMCs from the stem cell graft donor, taken from the stem cell graft. Recombination joined TRBV27 with TRBJ2-3; no D gene call is confident. The source is a human donor who donated a stem cell graft to a child with acute myeloid leukemia. The CDR3 loop reads CASSPTFSTDTQYF. The DNA is as follows: TGTGCCAGCAGCCCTACTTTCTCCACAGATACGCAGTATTTT.